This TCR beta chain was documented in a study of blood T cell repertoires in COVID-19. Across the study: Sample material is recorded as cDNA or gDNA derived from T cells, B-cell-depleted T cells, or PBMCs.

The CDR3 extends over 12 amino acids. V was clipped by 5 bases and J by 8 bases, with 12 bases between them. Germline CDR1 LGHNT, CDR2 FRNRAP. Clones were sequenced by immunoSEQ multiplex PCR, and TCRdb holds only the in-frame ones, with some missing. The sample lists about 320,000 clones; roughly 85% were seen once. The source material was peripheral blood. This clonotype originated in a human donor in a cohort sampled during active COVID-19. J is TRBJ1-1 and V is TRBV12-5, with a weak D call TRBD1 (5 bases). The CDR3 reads CASGGPYREAFF. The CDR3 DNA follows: TGTGCTAGTGGTGGACCTTACAGGGAAGCTTTCTTT.